This T cell receptor (beta chain) was documented in a study of CD8 T cells in Susac syndrome. CD8+ and CD4+ blood T cells underwent TCR beta sequencing. After removal of 3 bases from V and 4 bases from J, the junction contained 5 bases not matched to a gene. Germline CDR1 is DFQATT and CDR2 is SNEGSKA (reference sequence). The CDR3 loop spans 15 amino acids. Roughly 0.45 to 1 ug RNA was reverse transcribed with random hexamers. Using its own MiXCR run on the immunoSEQ multiplex PCR reads, TCRdb lists one record per CDR3 protein. The profile shows about 210,000 distinct CDR3 sequences, 90% to 95% of them singletons.

The chain recombines TRBV20-1 with TRBJ2-1; 11 nucleotides align to TRBD2. Sequenced input: CD4+ T cells from PBMCs. The clonotype comes from a human donor in good health. CDR3 in DNA: TGCAGTGCTAGCCTTAGGACTAGCGGGTACAATGAGCAGTTCTTC. It translates to CSASLRTSGYNEQFF.